This TCR beta chain was retrieved from a study of beta chain features in type 1 diabetes. Findings and caveats of the study: Any role of HLA type in TCRB rearrangement remained unresolved here.

Turning to this clone: Its antigen is currently unknown.

Per the germline V gene, CDR1 is MNHEY and CDR2 is SVGAGI. The CDR3 consists of 14 residues. Trimming at V came to 4 bases and at J to 1 base, leaving 1 base not matched to a gene. Sequenced material consisted of expressed TCRB transcripts (all of the isolated RNA was reverse transcribed). The assay was immunoSEQ multiplex PCR, and TCRdb's table has in-frame clones only and misses some. The data hold roughly 150,000 clones, with around 10% observed a single time. The genes are TRBV6-5 and TRBJ2-1, with 7 bases matching TRBD2. Input material: central memory CD4+ T cells from blood. The clonotype originates from a young man in good health. The CDR3 DNA reads as TGTGCCAGCAGTTCGGGGGGATCCTACAATGAGCAGTTCTTC. Amino acid sequence: CASSSGGSYNEQFF.